This paragraph reports one T cell receptor beta chain. As yet, its antigen is unknown. These data are taken from a study of T cell clonotyping in hematopoietic cell transplantation. Whole-study results and caveats: At the given depth, recipient repertoires were over 95% de novo clonotypes. After transplant, recipient diversity fell while pathologically expanded clonotypes grew through day 180. No sorting was done, leaving CD4 and CD8 contributions mixed.

The assay was immunoSEQ multiplex PCR, and TCRdb's table has in-frame clones only and misses some. This table holds tens of thousands of clones, about 93% found once. This CDR3 contains 16 residues. Germline CDR1 SEHNR, CDR2 FQNEAQ (reference sequence). V was pared by 2 bases and J by 2 bases, with 12 bases between. This receptor was identified in a woman between 45 and 65 years old in good health. Some clones in this sample may be carry-over from other donors' samples. Sequenced: peripheral blood mononuclear cells. V gene TRBV7-9 combines with J gene TRBJ2-2; possible D gene TRBD1, 5 bases. For the CDR3, the DNA is TGTGCCAGCAGCTTATCGGCAGGGCTAAACACCGGGGAGCTGTTTTTT. As protein: CASSLSAGLNTGELFF.